Given below is one TCR beta chain in context. The target antigen is unknown. This entry comes from a study of T cell responses to AZD1222 COVID-19 vaccine. Study-wide findings and caveats: Baseline seropositivity occurred in only six AZD1222 recipients. Compared with day 0, the breadth and depth of the Spike-specific TCR repertoire rose significantly after two doses of AZD1222. Most donors were white British and more were female, and clonal diversity was possibly underestimated. Spike-wide coverage was observed for vaccine-associated CD4 TCRs, with dominant responses at 160-218 and 743-854.

Only in-frame clones appear in the TCRdb table, and some are missing; sequencing was by immunoSEQ multiplex PCR. Counted here are 130,000 to 150,000 clones, 85% to 90% occurring once; the ten biggest clones make up 1.6%. This CDR3 comprises 13 residues. Germline V gene data show CDR1 as MGHRA and CDR2 as YSYEKL. The V end lost 4 bases, the J end lost 2 bases, and 9 bases lay between the germline ends. Sequenced material: peripheral blood, taken on day 0 of AZD1222 vaccination. The gene calls are TRBV4-1 and TRBJ2-7; D might be TRBD2 (5 bases). The TCR was taken from an adult in good health. The CDR3 loop is CASSRIGAYEQYF. CDR3 in DNA: TGCGCCAGCAGCCGGATCGGGGCCTACGAGCAGTACTTC.